This T cell receptor beta chain was captured by sequencing in a study of T cell changes during pregnancy in multiple sclerosis (dated by TCRdb to between 2018 and 2020). Regarding the study in general: In women with multiple sclerosis, the researchers looked at how the T cell repertoire shifted as pregnancy progressed.

The library was produced with the immunoSEQ multiplex PCR assay. TCRdb limited this immuneACCESS table to in-frame rearrangements with V and J called. A share of clones is missing; checked studies link under half to unresolved V genes, and the rest is unexplained. This sample has 45,000 to 60,000 clones in its table, and about 91% of those were observed once. The ten biggest clones cover 1.2% of the sample. Of note for this clone: Its specific antigen is unknown. Per-base quality was not reported, and no clone a single base away is much larger than it.

Via the germline V gene, CDR1 is SGHTA and CDR2 FQGNSA. At the junction V is shortened by 5 bases and J by 3 bases, with 13 bases in between. From its cysteine to its phenylalanine, the CDR3 spans 15 amino acids. Only the CDR3 part of the read is kept: 45 bases, read in frame from the first base. Recombination joined TRBV7-2 with TRBJ1-4, with TRBD1 perhaps the D gene, on 5 matching bases. The sequencing used peripheral blood, collected after pregnancy. The sequence was obtained from a female donor in good health, enrolled as a control in a pregnancy study. CDR3 region: CASSPRRGANEKLFF. The DNA sequence follows: TGTGCCAGCAGCCCCCGCCGGGGGGCTAATGAAAAACTGTTTTTT.